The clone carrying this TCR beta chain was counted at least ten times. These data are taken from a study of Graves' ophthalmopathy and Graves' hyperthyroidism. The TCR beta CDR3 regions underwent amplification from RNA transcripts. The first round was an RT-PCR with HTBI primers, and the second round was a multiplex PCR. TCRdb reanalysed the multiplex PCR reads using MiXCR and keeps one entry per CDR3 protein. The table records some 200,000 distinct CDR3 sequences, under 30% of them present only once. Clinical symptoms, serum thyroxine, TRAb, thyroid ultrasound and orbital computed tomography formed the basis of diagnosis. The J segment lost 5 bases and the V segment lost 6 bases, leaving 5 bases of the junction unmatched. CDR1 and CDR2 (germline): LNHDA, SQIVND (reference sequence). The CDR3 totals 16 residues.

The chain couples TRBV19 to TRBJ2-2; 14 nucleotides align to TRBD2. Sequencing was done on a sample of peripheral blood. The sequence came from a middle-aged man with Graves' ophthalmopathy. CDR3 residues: CASRKGLAGGTGELFF. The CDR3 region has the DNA TGTGCCAGTAGAAAAGGACTAGCGGGAGGAACCGGGGAGCTGTTTTTT.